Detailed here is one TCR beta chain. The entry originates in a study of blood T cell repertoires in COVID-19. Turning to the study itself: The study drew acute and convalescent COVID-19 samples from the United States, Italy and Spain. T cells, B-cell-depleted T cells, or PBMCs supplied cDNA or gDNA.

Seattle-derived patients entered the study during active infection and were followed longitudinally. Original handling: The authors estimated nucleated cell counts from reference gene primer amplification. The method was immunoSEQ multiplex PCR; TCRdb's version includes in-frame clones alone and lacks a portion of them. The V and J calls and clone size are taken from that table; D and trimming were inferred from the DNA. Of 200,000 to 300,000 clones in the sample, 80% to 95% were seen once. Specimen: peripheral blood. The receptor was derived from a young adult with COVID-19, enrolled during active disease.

The CDR3: CASSDGLGVSDTQYF. DNA of the CDR3: TGTGCCAGCAGTGACGGACTCGGGGTATCAGATACGCAGTATTTT. The V and J genes are TRBV6-4 and TRBJ2-3; the D gene is possibly TRBD2 (5 bases). Germline V gives CDR1 MRHNA, CDR2 SNTAGT. The CDR3 is 15 amino acids. V was clipped by 2 bases and J by 4 bases, with 13 bases between them.